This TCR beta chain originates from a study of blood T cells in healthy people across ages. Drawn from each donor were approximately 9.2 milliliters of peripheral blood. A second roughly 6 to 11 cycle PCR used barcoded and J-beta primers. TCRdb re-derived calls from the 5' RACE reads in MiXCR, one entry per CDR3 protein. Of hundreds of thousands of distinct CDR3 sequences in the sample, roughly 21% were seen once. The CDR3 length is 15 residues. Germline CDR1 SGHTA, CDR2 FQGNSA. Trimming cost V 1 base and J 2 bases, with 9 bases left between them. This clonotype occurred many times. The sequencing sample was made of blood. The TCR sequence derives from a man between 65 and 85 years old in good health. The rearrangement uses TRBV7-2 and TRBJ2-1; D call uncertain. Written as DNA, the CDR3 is TGTGCCAGCAGCTTAGATCGGGTTCCCTACAATGAGCAGTTCTTC. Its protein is CASSLDRVPYNEQFF.